Described below is a single T cell receptor beta chain sequence and its context. What it binds is not known. The same CDR3 also results from other DNA sequences found in this sample. These data come from a study of beta chain features in type 1 diabetes. Study observations and caveats: All four CD4+ subsets of Type 1 diabetes patients contained TCRB CDR3s that were moderately but significantly shorter.

Of the isolated RNA, all was reverse transcribed, and so the sequenced material was expressed TCRB transcripts. Libraries were prepared by immunoSEQ multiplex PCR; TCRdb keeps only in-frame clonotypes and omits some of them. The data contain some 640,000 clones, over 12% of them singletons. Germline CDR1 reads GTSNPN; CDR2 reads SVGIG (reference sequence). Trimming left V 0 bases short and J 5 bases short, with 10 bases between. The CDR3 contains 13 residues. The sample consisted of naive CD4+ T cells from blood. The chain employs TRBV30 and TRBJ1-1; D is undetermined. The source is a man aged 18 to 30 with type 1 diabetes. CDR3 loop: CAWSVGGSTEAFF. CDR3 in DNA: TGTGCCTGGAGTGTAGGTGGCAGTACTGAAGCTTTCTTT.